The 27 T cell receptor beta chains reported below all come from one sample, sequenced in a study of blood T cell repertoires in COVID-19. Measured with immunoSEQ multiplex PCR; TCRdb has only the in-frame clones, and not every one. The data contain some 390,000 clones, approximately 86% of them singletons. Material for sequencing was peripheral blood. These receptors were collected from a human donor in a cohort sampled during active COVID-19.

The V gene is TRBV5-4, the J gene TRBJ1-4; 7 nucleotides agree with TRBD1. Germline assignment: CDR1 SGHNT and CDR2 YYREEE (reference sequence). The CDR3 consists of 15 residues. J was trimmed by 3 bases and V by 3 bases; bases with no gene match: 5. Here the CDR3 DNA reads TGTGCCAGCAGCTCGAGGGGACAGCCTAATGAAAAACTGTTTTTT. It encodes CASSSRGQPNEKLFF.

The chain employs TRBV7-8 and TRBJ1-3; unclear D gene. The CDR3 length is 15 residues. V was trimmed by 0 bases and J by 0 bases, leaving 6 bases between them. The germline V gene has CDR1 SGHVS and CDR2 FQNEAQ. Written as DNA, the CDR3 is TGTGCCAGCAGCTTAGCACACCACTCTGGAAACACCATATATTTT. Protein product: CASSLAHHSGNTIYF.

The chain recombines TRBV7-2 with TRBJ2-3; D possibly corresponds to TRBD2 (6 bases). Trimming shortened V by 2 bases and J by 0 bases, and 12 bases separated the two germline ends. There are 16 residues in the CDR3. Germline V CDR1 and CDR2: SGHTA, FQGNSA. The chain's CDR3 is CASSLSGGASTDTQYF. CDR3 sequence (DNA): TGTGCCAGCAGCTTATCTGGCGGGGCAAGCACAGATACGCAGTATTTT.

The V gene is TRBV2, the J gene TRBJ1-5, with 10 bases fitting TRBD1. The CDR3 totals 16 residues. CDR1 and CDR2 (germline): SNHLY, FYNNEI. Germline trimming cut 4 bases from V and 2 bases from J; bases unmatched to any gene: 5. The DNA for the CDR3 is TGTGCCAGCAGTGTATGGACAGGGGGGGGCAATCAGCCCCAGCATTTT. It specifies CASSVWTGGGNQPQHF.

This CDR3 reads CASFPDRGQQPQHF. For the CDR3, the DNA is TGTGCCAGCTTTCCGGACAGGGGGCAACAGCCCCAGCATTTT. V is TRBV28 and J is TRBJ1-5, with 11 bases fitting TRBD1. After removal of 8 bases from V and 7 bases from J, the junction contained 7 bases not matched to a gene. The germline V gene encodes CDR1 MDHEN and CDR2 SYDVKM. The CDR3 runs 14 residues.

The genes are TRBV7-2 and TRBJ2-3, with TRBD2 matching over 8 bases. J gave up 5 bases and V 0 bases, and 4 bases lay outside the gene matches. This CDR3 spans 15 amino acids. CDR1 is SGHTA and CDR2 is FQGNSA in the germline V gene. CDR3 amino acids: CASSLAVRGVDTQYF. In DNA form, the CDR3 reads TGTGCCAGCAGCTTAGCCGTGCGGGGGGTAGATACGCAGTATTTT.

This rearrangement joins TRBV24-1 to TRBJ1-2; TRBD1 aligns across 8 bases. CDR1 KGHDR and CDR2 SFDVKD come from the germline V gene. The CDR3 totals 14 residues. The V gene end was trimmed by 7 bases and the J gene end by 5 bases; junction bases not matched to a gene: 8. CDR3 amino acids: CATRWTGMGYGYTF. The CDR3 DNA follows: TGTGCCACCAGATGGACAGGGATGGGGTATGGCTACACCTTC.

V is TRBV5-4 and J is TRBJ2-3; D remains unclear. The CDR3 extends over 16 amino acids. Trimming pared 1 base from V and 2 bases from J, leaving 14 bases between. Germline assignment: CDR1 SGHNT and CDR2 YYREEE (reference sequence). The CDR3, as DNA: TGTGCCAGCAGCTTGATGGGCGTCGGCTCCACAGATACGCAGTATTTT. Amino acids: CASSLMGVGSTDTQYF.

This clone was counted a few times. This sequence joins TRBV3-1 (or the pseudogene TRBV3-2) and TRBJ2-5; 7 positions agree with TRBD2. The CDR3 has 13 amino acids. V lost 4 bases, J lost 4 bases, and 3 bases stayed unmatched. CDR1 and CDR2 (germline): LGHDT, YNNKEL (reference sequence). CDR3 nucleotides: TGTGCCAGCAGCCGCGGGGGTCGAGAGACCCAGTACTTC. Protein product: CASSRGGRETQYF.

The rearrangement links TRBV19 to TRBJ2-2, with TRBD2 matching over 8 bases. The ends lost 6 bases at V and 6 bases at J; junction bases unmatched: 12. CDR3 length equals 16 residues. The germline gives CDR1 LNHDA, CDR2 SQIVND (reference sequence). The CDR3 region has the DNA TGTGCCAGTAGACCATCTGGACTAGCTGGGGCCGGGGAGCTGTTTTTT. Residues: CASRPSGLAGAGELFF.

The rearrangement uses TRBV7-9 and TRBJ1-2; 7 bases agree with TRBD1. The CDR3 consists of 15 residues. In germline, CDR1 is SEHNR, CDR2 FQNEAQ (reference sequence). V gave up 3 bases and J gave up 4 bases; unmatched junction bases: 8. The CDR3 spells CASSFGGGQFYGYTF. The CDR3 DNA reads as TGTGCCAGCAGCTTCGGTGGGGGACAGTTCTATGGCTACACCTTC.

CDR3 protein: CASSPRQGAQETQYF. The CDR3 nucleotides read TGTGCCAGCAGCCCACGACAGGGGGCCCAAGAGACCCAGTACTTC. The chain employs TRBV7-9 and TRBJ2-5; 10 nucleotides align to TRBD1. V lost 5 bases and J lost 1; bases outside the gene matches: 4. In germline, CDR1 is SEHNR, CDR2 FQNEAQ (reference sequence). This CDR3 contains 15 residues.

This clone was seen once. This chain connects TRBV19 to TRBJ2-7; 7 nucleotides line up with TRBD2. The CDR3 has 15 amino acids. The germline V gene has CDR1 LNHDA and CDR2 SQIVND (reference sequence). V shed 9 bases and J 0 bases; nucleotides not matched to a gene: 11. CDR3: CASTLGLSSSYEQYF. In DNA, the CDR3 is TGTGCCAGCACCTTGGGACTATCCTCCTCCTACGAGCAGTACTTC.

This chain connects TRBV2 to TRBJ1-2; 7 bases are a match to TRBD1. V trimming: 4 bases; J trimming: 4 bases; junction bases outside the gene matches: 0. Germline-derived CDR1 and CDR2 are SNHLY and FYNNEI. The CDR3 loop spans 12 amino acids. Here the CDR3 DNA reads TGTGCCAGCAGTGGGGACAGCTATGGCTACACCTTC. Translation: CASSGDSYGYTF.

This chain links TRBV30 with TRBJ2-7, with D perhaps matching TRBD1 (5 bases). The CDR3 runs to 13 residues. Deletions cut 8 bases from V and 2 bases from J, with 16 bases between. CDR1 is GTSNPN and CDR2 is SVGIG in the germline V gene (reference sequence). In DNA, the CDR3 is TGTGCCGCGGACACACGACTTACCTACGAGCAGTACTTC. It specifies CAADTRLTYEQYF. The full variable domain, its missing parts supplied by reference TRBV30 and TRBJ2-7, is SQTIHQWPATLVQPVGSPLSLECTVEGTSNPNLYWYRQAAGRGLQLLFYSVGIGQISSEVPQNLSASRPQDRQFILSSKKLLLSDSGFYLCAADTRLTYEQYFGPGTRLTVT.

This chain uses TRBV11-2 with TRBJ2-3; 13 bases line up with TRBD2. V dropped 5 bases and J dropped 4; count of bases not matched to a gene: 15. Per germline, CDR1 SGHAT and CDR2 FQNNGV. There are 19 residues in the CDR3. CDR3 amino acids: CASSRPSGTSGAWADTQYF. The CDR3 nucleotides read TGTGCCAGCAGCCGACCGTCCGGGACTAGCGGGGCTTGGGCAGATACGCAGTATTTT. Full variable domain (missing parts from reference TRBV11-2 and TRBJ2-3): EAGVAQSPRYKIIEKRQSVAFWCNPISGHATLYWYQQILGQGPKLLIQFQNNGVVDDSQLPKDRFSAERLKGVDSTLKIQPAKLEDSAVYLCASSRPSGTSGAWADTQYFGPGTRLTVL.

The table lists this clone with a count of one. Other DNA sequences of this sample code for an identical CDR3. This CDR3 reads CASSLQSSGNTIYF. The CDR3 coding sequence is TGTGCCAGCAGCTTACAGTCCTCTGGAAACACCATATATTTT. The chain has TRBV11-2 and TRBJ1-3; D gene uncertain. The CDR3 runs to 14 residues. Germline values: CDR1 SGHAT, CDR2 FQNNGV. Trimming pared 2 bases from V and 0 bases from J, leaving 5 bases between.

The rearrangement joins TRBV5-1 to TRBJ1-6; perhaps TRBD1 as D (6 bases). The length of the CDR3 is 16 residues. Deletions cut 4 bases from V and 8 bases from J, with 19 bases between. Germline assignment: CDR1 SGHRS and CDR2 YFSETQ. CDR3 residues: CASSGGPREGDSPLHF. The CDR3 DNA reads as TGCGCCAGCAGCGGGGGACCCCGGGAGGGGGATTCACCCCTCCACTTT.

The chain uses TRBV28 and TRBJ2-7; 9 bases fit TRBD2. Unmatched junction bases numbered 5, after V lost 5 bases and J lost 6 bases. This CDR3 spans 13 amino acids. Germline assignment: CDR1 MDHEN and CDR2 SYDVKM. The CDR3 nucleotides are TGTGCCAGCAGTGTGGGACTAGCCGGCGAGCAGTACTTC. It specifies CASSVGLAGEQYF. Variable domain in full (rest from reference TRBV28 and TRBJ2-7): DVKVTQSSRYLVKRTGEKVFLECVQDMDHENMFWYRQDPGLGLRLIYFSYDVKMKEKGDIPEGYSVSREKKERFSLILESASTNQTSMYLCASSVGLAGEQYFGPGTRLTVT.

The chain links TRBV4-1 to TRBJ1-2; D is unresolved. Germline CDR1 is MGHRA and CDR2 is YSYEKL. The CDR3 has 14 amino acids. Trimming cost V 0 bases and J 0 bases, with 5 bases left between them. The CDR3 region is CASSQDRTNYGYTF. The CDR3 region has the DNA TGCGCCAGCAGCCAAGACAGGACTAACTATGGCTACACCTTC.

The sample holds one count of this clone. The chain links TRBV9 to TRBJ2-3; D is perhaps TRBD2 (5 bases). With 4 bases removed from V and 3 bases from J, the gap between germline ends came to 18 bases. The CDR3 loop spans 16 amino acids. Per the germline V gene, CDR1 is SGDLS and CDR2 is YYNGEE. The CDR3 spells CASSPGVGRGTDTQYF. CDR3 bases: TGTGCCAGCAGCCCTGGGGTTGGCCGGGGTACAGATACGCAGTATTTT.

The chain employs TRBV2 and TRBJ2-5, with 9 bases aligning to TRBD2. CDR1 is SNHLY, CDR2 FYNNEI, per germline. The CDR3 length is 15 residues. V lost 6 bases to trimming and J lost 3 bases; unmatched junction nucleotides: 8. The CDR3 bases are TGTGCCAGCAGGCCCTTTGCGGGGGGGGAAGAGACCCAGTACTTC. Translation gives CASRPFAGGEETQYF.

This chain links TRBV13 with TRBJ2-7; tentative D call: TRBD2 (6 bases). The ends were cut back, 4 bases at V and 3 bases at J, with 16 bases in the middle. The CDR3 runs 15 residues. The germline V gene encodes CDR1 PRHDT and CDR2 FYEKMQ (reference sequence). The CDR3 region is CASSSTWEVGYEQYF. The CDR3 region has the DNA TGTGCCAGCAGCTCAACATGGGAGGTGGGCTACGAGCAGTACTTC.

CDR3 bases: TGTGCCAGCCTGGGGGGAGGCTCCTACAATGAGCAGTTCTTC. It codes for CASLGGGSYNEQFF. The chain carries TRBV6-5 and TRBJ2-1; weak D call: TRBD2 (6 bases). The CDR3 covers 14 residues. The germline CDR1 and CDR2 sequences are MNHEY and SVGAGI. V was pared by 8 bases and J by 0 bases, with 11 bases between.

The genes are TRBV28 and TRBJ1-2; D might be TRBD1 (6 bases). The CDR3 extends over 12 amino acids. With 4 bases removed from V and 8 bases from J, the gap between germline ends came to 11 bases. Germline V gene sequence: CDR1 MDHEN, CDR2 SYDVKM. CDR3 sequence (DNA): TGTGCCAGCAGTTCCAACAGGGTCGGCTACACCTTC. Protein sequence: CASSSNRVGYTF.

CDR3 protein: CASSSTPKDRGDEQYF. CDR3 sequence (DNA): TGTGCCAGCAGTTCTACCCCTAAAGACAGGGGGGACGAGCAGTACTTC. The gene calls are TRBV28 and TRBJ2-7; 9 positions match TRBD1. CDR1 is MDHEN, CDR2 SYDVKM, per germline. The V segment lost 4 bases and the J segment 5 bases; nucleotides outside the gene matches: 12. This CDR3 is 16 amino acids long.

The V and J genes are TRBV21-1 and TRBJ1-2; the D segment call TRBD1 is taken from the table without a DNA check. TRBV21-1 is flagged as a pseudogene. CDR3 size: 13 residues. The CDR3 region is CASGQWMDYGYTF. The CDR3, as DNA: TGTGCCAGCGGACAGTGGATGGATTATGGCTACACCTTC.